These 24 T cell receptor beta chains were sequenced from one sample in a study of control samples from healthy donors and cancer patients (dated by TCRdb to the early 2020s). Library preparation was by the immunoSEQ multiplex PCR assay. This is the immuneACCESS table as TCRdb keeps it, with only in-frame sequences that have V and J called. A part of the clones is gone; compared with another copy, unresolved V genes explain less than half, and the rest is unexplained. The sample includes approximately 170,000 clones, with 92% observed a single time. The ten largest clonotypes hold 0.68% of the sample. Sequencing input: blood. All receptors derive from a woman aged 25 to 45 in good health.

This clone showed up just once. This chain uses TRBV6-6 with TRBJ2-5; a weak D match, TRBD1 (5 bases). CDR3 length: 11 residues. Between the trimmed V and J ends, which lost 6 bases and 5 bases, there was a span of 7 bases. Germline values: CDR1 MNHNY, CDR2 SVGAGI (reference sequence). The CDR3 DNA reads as TGTGCCAGCAGCCCAGGGGAGACCCAGTACTTC. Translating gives CASSPGETQYF.

The CDR3 loop reads CASTRKAGQPQHF. Written as DNA, the CDR3 is TGTGCCAGTACAAGGAAGGCGGGACAGCCCCAGCATTTT. The chain has TRBV19 and TRBJ1-5; D not certain. CDR1 is LNHDA and CDR2 is SQIVND in the germline V gene (reference sequence). The V gene lost 7 bases and the J gene lost 7 bases, with 14 bases spanning the gap. CDR3 length equals 13 residues.

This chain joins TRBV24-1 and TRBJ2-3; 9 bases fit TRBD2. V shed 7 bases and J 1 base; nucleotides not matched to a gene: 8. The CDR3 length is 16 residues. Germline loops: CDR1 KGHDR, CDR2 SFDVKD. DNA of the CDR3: TGTGCCACCAGATCTAGCGGGACCCGTCGCACAGATACGCAGTATTTT. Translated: CATRSSGTRRTDTQYF.

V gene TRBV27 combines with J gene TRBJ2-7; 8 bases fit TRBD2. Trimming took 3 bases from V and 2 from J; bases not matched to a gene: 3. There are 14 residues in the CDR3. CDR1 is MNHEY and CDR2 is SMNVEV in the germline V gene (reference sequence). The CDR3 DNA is TGTGCCAGCAGTTTGGGACTAGTCCCCTACGAGCAGTACTTC. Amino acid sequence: CASSLGLVPYEQYF.

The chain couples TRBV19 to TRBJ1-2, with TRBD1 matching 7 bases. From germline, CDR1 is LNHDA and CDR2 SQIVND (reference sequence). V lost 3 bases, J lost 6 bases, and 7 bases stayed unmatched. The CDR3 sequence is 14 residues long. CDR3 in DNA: TGTGCCAGTAGTATCCCGGCGAGGGGGCATGGCTACACCTTC. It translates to CASSIPARGHGYTF.

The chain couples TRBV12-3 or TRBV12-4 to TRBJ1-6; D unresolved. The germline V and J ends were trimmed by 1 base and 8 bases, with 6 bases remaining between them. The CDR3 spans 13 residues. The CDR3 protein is CASSLVADSPLHF. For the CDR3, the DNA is TGTGCCAGCAGTTTAGTTGCGGATTCACCCCTCCACTTT.

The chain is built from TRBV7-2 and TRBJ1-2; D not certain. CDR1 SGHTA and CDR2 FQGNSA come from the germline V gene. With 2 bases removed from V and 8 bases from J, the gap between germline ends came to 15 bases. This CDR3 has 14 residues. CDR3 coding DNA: TGTGCCAGCAGCTTATGGTCGAGTGGGAGCGGCTACACCTTC. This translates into CASSLWSSGSGYTF.

The CDR3 protein is CAIGARDNEQFF. CDR3 bases: TGTGCCATAGGAGCTAGAGACAATGAGCAGTTCTTC. This chain links TRBV10-3 with TRBJ2-1; D gene ambiguous. There are 12 residues in the CDR3. CDR1 is ENHRY and CDR2 is SYGVKD in the germline V gene. With 9 bases removed from V and 5 bases from J, the gap between germline ends came to 11 bases.

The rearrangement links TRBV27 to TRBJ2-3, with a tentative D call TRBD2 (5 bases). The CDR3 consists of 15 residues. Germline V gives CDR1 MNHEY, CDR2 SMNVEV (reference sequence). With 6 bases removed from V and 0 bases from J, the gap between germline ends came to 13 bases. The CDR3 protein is CASSLAPASTDTQYF. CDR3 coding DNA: TGTGCCAGCAGCCTAGCCCCAGCTAGCACAGATACGCAGTATTTT.

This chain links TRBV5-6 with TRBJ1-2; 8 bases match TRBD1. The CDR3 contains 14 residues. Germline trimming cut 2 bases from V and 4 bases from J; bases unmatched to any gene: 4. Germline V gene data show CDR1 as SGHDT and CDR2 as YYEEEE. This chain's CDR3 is CASSLDRGTYGYTF. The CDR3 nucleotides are TGTGCCAGCAGCTTAGACAGGGGTACCTATGGCTACACCTTC.

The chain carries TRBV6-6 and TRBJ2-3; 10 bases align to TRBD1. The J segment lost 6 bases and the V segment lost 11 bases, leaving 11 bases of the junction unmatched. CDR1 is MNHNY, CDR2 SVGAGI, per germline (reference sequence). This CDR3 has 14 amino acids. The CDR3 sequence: CASSDRGSVDTQYF. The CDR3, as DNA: TGTGCCTCCTCGGACAGGGGGAGTGTGGATACGCAGTATTTT.

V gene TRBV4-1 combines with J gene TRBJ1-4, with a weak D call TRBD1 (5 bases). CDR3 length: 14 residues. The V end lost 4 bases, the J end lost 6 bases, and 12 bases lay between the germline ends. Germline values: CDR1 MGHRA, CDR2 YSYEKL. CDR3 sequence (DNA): TGCGCCAGCAGCCCGGGGGACGGTGATGAAAAACTGTTTTTT. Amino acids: CASSPGDGDEKLFF.

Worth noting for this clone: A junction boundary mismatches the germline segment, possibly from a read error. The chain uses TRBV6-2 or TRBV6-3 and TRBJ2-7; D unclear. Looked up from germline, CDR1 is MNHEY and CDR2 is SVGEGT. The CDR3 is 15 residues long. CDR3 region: CASSYTGFAAYGQYF. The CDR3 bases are TGTGCCAGCAGTTACACCGGATTTGCAGCCTACGGGCAGTACTTC.

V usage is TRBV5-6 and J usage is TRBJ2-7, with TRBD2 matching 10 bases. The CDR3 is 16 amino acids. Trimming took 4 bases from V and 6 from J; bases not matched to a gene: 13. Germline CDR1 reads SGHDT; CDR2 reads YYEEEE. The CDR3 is CASSPRISGRAIEQYF. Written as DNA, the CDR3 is TGTGCCAGCAGCCCTAGAATAAGCGGGAGGGCGATCGAGCAGTACTTC. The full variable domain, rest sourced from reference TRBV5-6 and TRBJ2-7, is DAGVTQSPTHLIKTRGQQVTLRCSPKSGHDTVSWYQQALGQGPQFIFQYYEEEERQRGNFPDRFSGHQFPNYSSELNVNALLLGDSALYLCASSPRISGRAIEQYFGPGTRLTVT.

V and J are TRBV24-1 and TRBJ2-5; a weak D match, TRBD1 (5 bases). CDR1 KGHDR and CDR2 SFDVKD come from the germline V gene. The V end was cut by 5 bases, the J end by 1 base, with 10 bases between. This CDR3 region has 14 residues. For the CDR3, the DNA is TGTGCCACCAGTGTGAAAGGGGTCCAAGAGACCCAGTACTTC. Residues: CATSVKGVQETQYF.

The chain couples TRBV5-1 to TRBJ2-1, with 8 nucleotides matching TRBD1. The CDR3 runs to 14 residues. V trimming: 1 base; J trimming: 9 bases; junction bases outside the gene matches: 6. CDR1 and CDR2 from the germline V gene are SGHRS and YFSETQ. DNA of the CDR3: TGCGCCAGCAGCTTGTTGACAGGGGATACTGAGCAGTTCTTC. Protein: CASSLLTGDTEQFF.

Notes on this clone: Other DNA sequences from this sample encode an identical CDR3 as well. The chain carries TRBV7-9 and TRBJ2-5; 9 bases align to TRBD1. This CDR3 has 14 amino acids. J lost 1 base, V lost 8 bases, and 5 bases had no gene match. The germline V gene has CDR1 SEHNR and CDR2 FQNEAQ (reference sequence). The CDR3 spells CASLETGGQETQYF. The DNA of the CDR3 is TGTGCCAGCCTCGAGACAGGGGGCCAAGAGACCCAGTACTTC.

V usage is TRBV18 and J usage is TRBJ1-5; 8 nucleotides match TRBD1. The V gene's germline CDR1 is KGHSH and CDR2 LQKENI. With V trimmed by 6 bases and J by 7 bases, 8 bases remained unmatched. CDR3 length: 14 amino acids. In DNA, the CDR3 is TGTGCCAGCTCTCCCGGACAGGGAGGCCAGCCCCAGCATTTT. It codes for CASSPGQGGQPQHF.

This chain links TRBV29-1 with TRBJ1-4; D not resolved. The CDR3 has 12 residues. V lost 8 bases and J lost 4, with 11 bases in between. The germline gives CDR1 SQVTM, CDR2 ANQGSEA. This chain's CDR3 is CSKPIDNEKLFF. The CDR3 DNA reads TGCAGCAAACCGATAGATAATGAAAAACTGTTTTTT.

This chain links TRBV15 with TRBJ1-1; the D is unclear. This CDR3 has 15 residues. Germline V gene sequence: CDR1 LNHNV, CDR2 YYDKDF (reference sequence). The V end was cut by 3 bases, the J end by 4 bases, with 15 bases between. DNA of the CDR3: TGTGCCACCAGCAGTTCGAACGACGTCCGCACTGAAGCTTTCTTT. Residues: CATSSSNDVRTEAFF.

DNA of the CDR3: TGTGCCAGCAGCTTAACCCCGGGACGGGTCGAGGAGCAGTACTTC. As protein: CASSLTPGRVEEQYF. The chain couples TRBV7-3 to TRBJ2-7; TRBD1 or TRBD2 may be the D gene (5 bases each). Germline lookup yields CDR1 SGHTA and CDR2 FQGTGA. V was cut by 0 bases and J by 7 bases, with 16 bases left in between. The CDR3 contains 15 residues.

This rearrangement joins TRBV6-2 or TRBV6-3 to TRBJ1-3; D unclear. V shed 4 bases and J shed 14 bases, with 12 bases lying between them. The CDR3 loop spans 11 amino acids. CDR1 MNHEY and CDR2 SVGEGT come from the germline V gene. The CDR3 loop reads CASSSDRILYF. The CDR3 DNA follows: TGTGCCAGCAGTTCGGACCGAATCCTATATTTT.

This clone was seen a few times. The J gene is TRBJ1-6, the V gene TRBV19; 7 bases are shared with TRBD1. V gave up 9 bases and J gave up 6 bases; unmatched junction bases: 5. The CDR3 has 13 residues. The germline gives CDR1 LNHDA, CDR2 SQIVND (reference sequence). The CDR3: CASTTGRNSPLHF. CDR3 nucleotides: TGTGCCAGCACGACAGGGCGTAATTCACCCCTCCACTTT.

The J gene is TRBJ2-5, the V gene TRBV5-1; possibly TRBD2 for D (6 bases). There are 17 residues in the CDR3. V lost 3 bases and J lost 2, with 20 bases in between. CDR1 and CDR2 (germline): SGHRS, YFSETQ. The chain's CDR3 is CASSYQTGTYLQETQYF. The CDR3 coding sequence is TGCGCCAGCAGCTATCAAACCGGGACTTACCTACAAGAGACCCAGTACTTC.